The clone carrying this T cell receptor beta chain was detected only a few times. The entry originates in a study of blood T cell repertoires in COVID-19. Study context: Italy, Spain and the United States were the sources of the convalescent and acute COVID-19 samples.

Germline V CDR1 and CDR2: SEHNR, FQNEAQ (reference sequence). The CDR3 totals 12 residues. V was shortened by 5 bases and J by 1 base, with 6 bases between the two germline ends. TCRdb's copy holds only in-frame clones and misses some; the assay was immunoSEQ multiplex PCR. The sample carries roughly 41,000 clones, over 80% recorded once. Sequenced sample: peripheral blood. This rearrangement joins TRBV7-9 to TRBJ2-7; a weak D match, TRBD1 (5 bases). This sequence originates from a human donor in a cohort sampled during active COVID-19. CDR3 nucleotide sequence: TGTGCCAGCAGCCACAGGTCCTACGAGCAGTACTTC. Residues: CASSHRSYEQYF.